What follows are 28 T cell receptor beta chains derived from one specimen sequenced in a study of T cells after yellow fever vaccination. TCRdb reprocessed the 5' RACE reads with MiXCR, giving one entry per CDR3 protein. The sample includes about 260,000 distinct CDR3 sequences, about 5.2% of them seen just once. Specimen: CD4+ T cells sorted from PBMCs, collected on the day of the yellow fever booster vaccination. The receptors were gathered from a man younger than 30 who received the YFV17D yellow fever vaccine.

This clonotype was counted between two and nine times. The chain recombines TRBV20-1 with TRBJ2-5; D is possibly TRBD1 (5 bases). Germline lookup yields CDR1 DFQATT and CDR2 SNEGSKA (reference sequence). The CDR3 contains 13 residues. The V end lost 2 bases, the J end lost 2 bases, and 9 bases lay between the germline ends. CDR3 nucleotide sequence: TGCAGTGCTAGACTCCGACAGCAAGAGACCCAGTACTTC. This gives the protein CSARLRQQETQYF.

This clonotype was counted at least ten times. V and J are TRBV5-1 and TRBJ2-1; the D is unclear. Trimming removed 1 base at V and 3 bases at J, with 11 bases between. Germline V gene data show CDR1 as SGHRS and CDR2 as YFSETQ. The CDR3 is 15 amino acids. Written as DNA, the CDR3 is TGCGCCAGCAGCTTGACAGAGCCTCTCTACAATGAGCAGTTCTTC. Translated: CASSLTEPLYNEQFF.

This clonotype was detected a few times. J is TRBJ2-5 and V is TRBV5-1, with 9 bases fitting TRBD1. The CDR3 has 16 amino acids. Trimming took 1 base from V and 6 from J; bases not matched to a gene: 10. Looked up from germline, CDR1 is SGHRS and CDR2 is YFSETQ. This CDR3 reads CASSLFSTGGQQTQYF. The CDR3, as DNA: TGCGCCAGCAGCTTGTTTTCGACAGGGGGTCAACAGACCCAGTACTTC.

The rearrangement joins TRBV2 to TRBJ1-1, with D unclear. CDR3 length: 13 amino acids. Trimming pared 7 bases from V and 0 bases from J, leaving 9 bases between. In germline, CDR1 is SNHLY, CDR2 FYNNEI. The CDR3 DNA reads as TGTGCCAGCACTGTGGAACTGAACACTGAAGCTTTCTTT. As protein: CASTVELNTEAFF.

CDR3: CASSSQGGAGAYNEQFF. CDR3 nucleotides: TGTGCCAGCAGCTCCCAGGGTGGAGCGGGGGCATACAATGAGCAGTTCTTC. V and J are TRBV11-3 and TRBJ2-1; 8 positions agree with TRBD2. Germline loops: CDR1 SGHNT, CDR2 YENEEA. The CDR3 totals 17 residues. The ends lost 4 bases at V and 4 bases at J; junction bases unmatched: 12.

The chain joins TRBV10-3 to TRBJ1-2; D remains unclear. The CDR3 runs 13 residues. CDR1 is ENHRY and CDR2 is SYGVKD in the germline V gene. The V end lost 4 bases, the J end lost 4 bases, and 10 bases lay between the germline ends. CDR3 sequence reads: CAISGPASYGYTF. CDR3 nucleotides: TGTGCCATCAGTGGGCCAGCGAGCTATGGCTACACCTTC.

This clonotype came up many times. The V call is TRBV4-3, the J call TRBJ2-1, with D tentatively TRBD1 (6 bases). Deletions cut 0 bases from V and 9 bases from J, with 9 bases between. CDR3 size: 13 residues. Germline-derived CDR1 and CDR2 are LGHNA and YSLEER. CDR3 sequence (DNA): TGCGCCAGCAGCCAAGATCAGGACAGTGAGCAGTTCTTC. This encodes CASSQDQDSEQFF.

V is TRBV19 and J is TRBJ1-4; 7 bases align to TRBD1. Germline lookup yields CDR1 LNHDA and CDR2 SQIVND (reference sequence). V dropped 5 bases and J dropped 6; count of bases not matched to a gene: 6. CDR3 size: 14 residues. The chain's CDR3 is CASSADRADEKLFF. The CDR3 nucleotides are TGTGCCAGTAGTGCCGACAGGGCGGATGAAAAACTGTTTTTT.

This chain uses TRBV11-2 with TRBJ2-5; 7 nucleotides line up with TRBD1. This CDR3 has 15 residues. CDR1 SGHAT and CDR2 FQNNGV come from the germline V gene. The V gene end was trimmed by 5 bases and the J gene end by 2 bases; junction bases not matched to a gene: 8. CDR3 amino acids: CASSPHRDRQETQYF. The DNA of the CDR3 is TGTGCCAGCAGCCCCCATCGGGACAGACAAGAGACCCAGTACTTC.

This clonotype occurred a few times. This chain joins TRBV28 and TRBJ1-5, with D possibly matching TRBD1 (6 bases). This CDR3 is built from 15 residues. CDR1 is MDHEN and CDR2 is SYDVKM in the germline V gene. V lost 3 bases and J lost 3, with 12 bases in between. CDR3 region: CASSFRGYANQPQHF. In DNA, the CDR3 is TGTGCCAGCAGTTTCAGGGGTTACGCCAATCAGCCCCAGCATTTT.

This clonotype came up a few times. CDR3 amino acids: CASSQEGDVRGYTF. The CDR3 nucleotides read TGTGCCAGCAGCCAAGAGGGGGATGTGCGTGGCTACACCTTC. The J gene is TRBJ1-2, the V gene TRBV14, with D possibly matching TRBD1 (5 bases). CDR3 size: 14 residues. V was shortened by 0 bases and J by 7 bases, with 12 bases between the two germline ends. CDR1 is SGHDN and CDR2 is FVKESK in the germline V gene.

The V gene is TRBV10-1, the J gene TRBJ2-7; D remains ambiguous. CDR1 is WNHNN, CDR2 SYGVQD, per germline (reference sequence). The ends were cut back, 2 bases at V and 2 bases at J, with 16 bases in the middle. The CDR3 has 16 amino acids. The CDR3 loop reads CASSEARRTVTYEQYF. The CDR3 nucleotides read TGCGCCAGCAGTGAGGCAAGAAGGACGGTAACCTACGAGCAGTACTTC.

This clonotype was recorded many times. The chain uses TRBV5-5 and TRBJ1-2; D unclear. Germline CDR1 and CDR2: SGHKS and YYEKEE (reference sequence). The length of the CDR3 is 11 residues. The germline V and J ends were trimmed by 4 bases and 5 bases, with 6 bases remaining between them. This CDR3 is CASSLTYGYTF. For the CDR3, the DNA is TGTGCCAGCAGCCTGACGTATGGCTACACCTTC.

CDR3 in DNA: TGTGCCAGCAGCCGGAGGGGATATATGAACACTGAAGCTTTCTTT. This encodes CASSRRGYMNTEAFF. The chain employs TRBV3-1 and TRBJ1-1; D perhaps matches TRBD1 (5 bases). The CDR3 consists of 15 residues. V was pared by 4 bases and J by 0 bases, with 12 bases between. Germline CDR1 reads LGHDT; CDR2 reads YNNKEL (reference sequence).

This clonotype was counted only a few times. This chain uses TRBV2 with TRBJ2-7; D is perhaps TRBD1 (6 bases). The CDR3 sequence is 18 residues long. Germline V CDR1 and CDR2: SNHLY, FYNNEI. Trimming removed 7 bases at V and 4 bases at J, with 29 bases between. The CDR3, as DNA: TGTGCCAGCACCATTGGAGGTAACAGGGCCCCCGACTCTTACGAGCAGTACGTC. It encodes CASTIGGNRAPDSYEQYV.

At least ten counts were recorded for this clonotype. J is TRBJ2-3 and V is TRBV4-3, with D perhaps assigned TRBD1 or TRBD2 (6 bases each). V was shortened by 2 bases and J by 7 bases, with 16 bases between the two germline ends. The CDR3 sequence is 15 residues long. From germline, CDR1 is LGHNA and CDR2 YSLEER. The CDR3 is CASSQFGGRANTQYF. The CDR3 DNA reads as TGCGCCAGCAGCCAATTCGGGGGCCGTGCAAATACGCAGTATTTT.

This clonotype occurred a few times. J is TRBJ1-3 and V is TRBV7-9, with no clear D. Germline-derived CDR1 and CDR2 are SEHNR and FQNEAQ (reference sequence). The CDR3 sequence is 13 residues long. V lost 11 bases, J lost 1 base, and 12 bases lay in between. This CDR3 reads CAVSTTSGNTIYF. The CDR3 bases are TGTGCCGTTTCAACCACATCTGGAAACACCATATATTTT.

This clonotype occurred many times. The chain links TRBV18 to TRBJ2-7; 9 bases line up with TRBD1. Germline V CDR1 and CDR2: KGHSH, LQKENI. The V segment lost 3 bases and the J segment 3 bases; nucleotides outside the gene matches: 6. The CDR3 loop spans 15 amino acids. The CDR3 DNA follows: TGTGCCAGCTCACCCCAAAGACAGGGGGGCTACGAGCAGTACTTC. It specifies CASSPQRQGGYEQYF.

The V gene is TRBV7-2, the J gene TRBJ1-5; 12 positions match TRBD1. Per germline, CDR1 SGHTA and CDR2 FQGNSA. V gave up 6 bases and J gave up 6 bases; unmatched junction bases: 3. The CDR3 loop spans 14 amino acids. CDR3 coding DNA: TGTGCCAGCAGTCGGGACAGGGGGCGTCAGCCCCAGCATTTT. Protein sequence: CASSRDRGRQPQHF.

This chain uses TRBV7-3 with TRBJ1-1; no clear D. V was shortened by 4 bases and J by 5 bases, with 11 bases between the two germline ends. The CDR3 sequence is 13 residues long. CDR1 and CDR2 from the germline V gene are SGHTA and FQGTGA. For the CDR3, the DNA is TGTGCCAGCAGCTCCCTCAGTGGAACTGAAGCTTTCTTT. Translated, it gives CASSSLSGTEAFF.

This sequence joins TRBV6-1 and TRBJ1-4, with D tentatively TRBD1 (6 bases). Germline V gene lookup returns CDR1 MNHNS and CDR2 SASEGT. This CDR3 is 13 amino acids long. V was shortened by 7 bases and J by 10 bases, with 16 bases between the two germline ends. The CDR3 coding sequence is TGTGCCAGCACTCGGGACATCGCGGGAAAACTGTTTTTT. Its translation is CASTRDIAGKLFF.

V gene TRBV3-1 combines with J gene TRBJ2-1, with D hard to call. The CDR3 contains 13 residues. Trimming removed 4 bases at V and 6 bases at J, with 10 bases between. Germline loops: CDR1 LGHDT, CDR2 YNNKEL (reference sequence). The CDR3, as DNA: TGTGCCAGCAGCCGGCGGCCTCTCAATGAGCAGTTCTTC. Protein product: CASSRRPLNEQFF.

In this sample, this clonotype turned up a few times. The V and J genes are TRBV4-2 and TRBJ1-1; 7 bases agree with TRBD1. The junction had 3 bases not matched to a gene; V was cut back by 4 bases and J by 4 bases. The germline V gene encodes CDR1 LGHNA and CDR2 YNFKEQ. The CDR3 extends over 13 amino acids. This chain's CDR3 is CASSPRGFTEAFF. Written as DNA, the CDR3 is TGTGCCAGCAGCCCCAGGGGGTTCACTGAAGCTTTCTTT.

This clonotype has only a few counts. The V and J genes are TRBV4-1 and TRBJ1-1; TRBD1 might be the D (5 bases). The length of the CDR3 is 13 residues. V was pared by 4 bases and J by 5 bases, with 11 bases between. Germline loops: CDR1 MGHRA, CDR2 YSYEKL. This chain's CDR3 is CASSPMGVTEAFF. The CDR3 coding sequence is TGCGCCAGCAGCCCTATGGGGGTGACTGAAGCTTTCTTT.

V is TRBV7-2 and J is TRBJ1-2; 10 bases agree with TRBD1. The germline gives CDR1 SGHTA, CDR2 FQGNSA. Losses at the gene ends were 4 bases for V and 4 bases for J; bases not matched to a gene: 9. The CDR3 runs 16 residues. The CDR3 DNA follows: TGTGCCAGCAGCTGGACCGGGACAGGGGTCCCCTATGGCTACACCTTC. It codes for CASSWTGTGVPYGYTF.

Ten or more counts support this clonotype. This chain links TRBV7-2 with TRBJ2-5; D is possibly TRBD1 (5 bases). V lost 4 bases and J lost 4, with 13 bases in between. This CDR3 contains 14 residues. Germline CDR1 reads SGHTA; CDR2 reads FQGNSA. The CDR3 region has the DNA TGTGCCAGCAGCTCTTCGACAGACGGAGAGACCCAGTACTTC. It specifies CASSSSTDGETQYF.

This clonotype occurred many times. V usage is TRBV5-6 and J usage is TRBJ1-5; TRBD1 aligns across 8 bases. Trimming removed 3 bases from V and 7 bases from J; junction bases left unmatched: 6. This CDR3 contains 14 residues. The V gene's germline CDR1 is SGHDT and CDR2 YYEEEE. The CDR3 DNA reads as TGTGCCAGCAGCTCGGGGACAGGTTGGCAGCCCCAGCATTTT. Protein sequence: CASSSGTGWQPQHF.

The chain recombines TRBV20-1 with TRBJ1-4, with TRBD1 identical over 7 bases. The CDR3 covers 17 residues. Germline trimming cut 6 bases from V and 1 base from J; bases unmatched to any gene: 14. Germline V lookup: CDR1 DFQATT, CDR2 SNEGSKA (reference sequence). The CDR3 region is CSAHRPGQFRTNEKLFF. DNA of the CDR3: TGCAGTGCCCACCGACCGGGACAGTTTCGAACTAATGAAAAACTGTTTTTT.